The 9 T cell receptor beta chains reported below all come from one sample, sequenced in a study of cytomegalovirus exposure and HLA in healthy donors. Researchers ran the PCR with 60 Vbeta and 13 Jbeta primers. Using immunoSEQ multiplex PCR, the repertoire was profiled, and TCRdb retains in-frame clones only, with some absent. The table includes approximately 110,000 clones, approximately 66% detected once. The sample comprised PBMCs. The origin of the receptors is a man aged 40-50 years in good health and CMV-seropositive.

The chain couples TRBV9 to TRBJ2-2; 8 positions match TRBD1. V shed 3 bases, J shed 1 base, and the junction held 8 bases outside the gene matches. From germline, CDR1 is SGDLS and CDR2 YYNGEE. CDR3 length: 17 residues. This CDR3 is CASSEHRTGWNTGELFF. The DNA for the CDR3 is TGTGCCAGCAGCGAGCATCGGACAGGGTGGAACACCGGGGAGCTGTTTTTT. Combining the CDR3 with reference TRBV9 and TRBJ2-2 gives the whole variable domain DSGVTQTPKHLITATGQRVTLRCSPRSGDLSVYWYQQSLDQGLQFLIQYYNGEERAKGNILERFSAQQFPDLHSELNLSSLELGDSALYFCASSEHRTGWNTGELFFGEGSRLTVL.

V is TRBV6-1 and J is TRBJ1-2; D is perhaps TRBD1 (6 bases). Trimming shortened V by 4 bases and J by 4 bases, and 13 bases separated the two germline ends. Germline CDR1 reads MNHNS; CDR2 reads SASEGT. This CDR3 region has 14 residues. The CDR3, as DNA: TGTGCCAGCAGTGGCGAGGGGGTTGGCTATGGCTACACCTTC. Encoded protein: CASSGEGVGYGYTF.

The CDR3 DNA sequence: TGTGCCAGCAGCGTAGGGACAGGGGTTGCTCAGCCCCAGCATTTT. This codes for CASSVGTGVAQPQHF. The J gene is TRBJ1-5, the V gene TRBV9; TRBD1 aligns across 9 bases. The germline gives CDR1 SGDLS, CDR2 YYNGEE. The length of the CDR3 is 15 residues. V lost 0 bases, J lost 6 bases, and 4 bases stayed unmatched.

A few counts support this clone. The chain joins TRBV23-1 to TRBJ1-5; TRBD1 might be the D (5 bases). TRBV23-1 is an open reading frame, and its role is uncertain. V lost 6 bases to trimming and J lost 0 bases, with 9 bases between them. This CDR3 spans 14 amino acids. CDR3 nucleotides: TGCGCCAGCAGGCGACAGTTTAGCAATCAGCCCCAGCATTTT. It is translated as CASRRQFSNQPQHF.

J is TRBJ1-1 and V is TRBV5-1; D remains ambiguous. V was clipped by 4 bases and J by 5 bases, with 12 bases between them. CDR3 length: 13 residues. The germline CDR1 and CDR2 sequences are SGHRS and YFSETQ. The CDR3 is CASSGPDGTEAFF. The CDR3 DNA reads TGCGCCAGCAGCGGGCCCGATGGGACTGAAGCTTTCTTT.

The chain recombines TRBV7-6 with TRBJ1-1, with TRBD1 as a possible D gene (5 bases). Germline CDR1 reads SGHVS; CDR2 reads FNYEAQ. Trimming left V 2 bases short and J 3 bases short, with 7 bases between. This CDR3 has 13 amino acids. CDR3 DNA: TGTGCCAGCAGCTTAAGCAGGGACACTGAAGCTTTCTTT. It encodes CASSLSRDTEAFF.

V and J are TRBV2 and TRBJ2-5; D is unresolved. The CDR3 length is 16 residues. From germline, CDR1 is SNHLY and CDR2 FYNNEI. The germline V and J ends were trimmed by 3 bases and 1 base, with 15 bases remaining between them. CDR3 DNA sequence: TGTGCCAGCAGTGACGAACCGTTGGGCCCCCAAGAGACCCAGTACTTC. It translates to CASSDEPLGPQETQYF.

The chain couples TRBV5-4 to TRBJ1-2; no definite D call. This CDR3 is 14 amino acids long. Deletions cut 4 bases from V and 3 bases from J, with 13 bases between. Looked up from germline, CDR1 is SGHNT and CDR2 is YYREEE (reference sequence). CDR3 nucleotides: TGTGCCAGCAGCGTACCAAAGGGAGACTATGGCTACACCTTC. Translated: CASSVPKGDYGYTF.

The chain employs TRBV30 and TRBJ2-3; TRBD2 is a possible D gene (5 bases). V was cut by 3 bases and J by 7 bases, with 14 bases left in between. Looked up from germline, CDR1 is GTSNPN and CDR2 is SVGIG (reference sequence). CDR3 length equals 13 residues. The CDR3 sequence is CAWRWEIDNTQYF. The CDR3 DNA sequence: TGTGCCTGGAGGTGGGAGATAGATAATACGCAGTATTTT.